This TCR beta chain was identified during a study of OX40 agonist ivuxolimab in advanced cancers. Study summary: The patients received agonistic anti-OX40 (CD134) antibody ivuxolimab. Dose-escalation patients suffered from hepatocellular carcinoma, melanoma, renal cell or head and neck cancer.

Trimming removed 0 bases from V and 2 bases from J; junction bases left unmatched: 6. This CDR3 is built from 17 residues. CDR1 LGHNA and CDR2 YSLEER come from the germline V gene. Sequenced by immunoSEQ multiplex PCR; TCRdb stores in-frame clones only, minus some. Altogether 25,000 to 35,000 clones are present, 85% to 90% being singletons, with the ten largest covering 48%. The V call is TRBV4-3, the J call TRBJ2-1, with 8 bases that match TRBD2. This TCR was recovered from an adult with an advanced solid tumor such as melanoma, head and neck, liver or kidney cancer. The specimen comprised CD4+ or CD8+ T cells sorted from blood, sampled in a trial of the OX40 agonist ivuxolimab. The CDR3 DNA sequence: TGCGCCAGCAGCCAAGATATCGGGGGGGGTACCTACAATGAGCAGTTCTTC. Protein sequence: CASSQDIGGGTYNEQFF.